A single sample gave rise to the 5 T cell receptor beta chains below, sequenced in a study of blood T cell repertoires in COVID-19. Profiling relied on immunoSEQ multiplex PCR, and the TCRdb table lists in-frame clones only, not all of them. In the table there are a few hundred thousand clones, around 89% of which are singletons. Material for sequencing was PBMCs or T cells enriched from blood (not recorded which). These receptors originate from a woman aged 18-29 years with acute COVID-19.

In its sample, this clone was seen once. The CDR3 is CSVGWLAGYEQYF. CDR3 DNA sequence: TGCAGCGTTGGGTGGCTAGCGGGCTACGAGCAGTACTTC. The chain uses TRBV29-1 and TRBJ2-7; 8 nucleotides match TRBD2. V trimming: 4 bases; J trimming: 3 bases; junction bases outside the gene matches: 5. CDR3 size: 13 residues. The germline V gene has CDR1 SQVTM and CDR2 ANQGSEA.

This sequence joins TRBV11-3 and TRBJ2-7, with TRBD1 matching 10 bases. Germline lookup yields CDR1 SGHNT and CDR2 YENEEA. The V and J ends lost 5 bases and 1 base, in that order; junction bases with no gene match: 8. The CDR3 is 16 amino acids. The DNA of the CDR3 is TGTGCCAGCAGCCAGGGGGGGACAGGGGATTCCTACGAGCAGTACTTC. It translates to CASSQGGTGDSYEQYF.

The CDR3 reads CASSVGQGINQPQHF. CDR3 bases: TGTGCCAGCAGCGTAGGACAGGGGATTAATCAGCCCCAGCATTTT. V gene TRBV9 combines with J gene TRBJ1-5; 8 bases are shared with TRBD1. Germline CDR1 reads SGDLS; CDR2 reads YYNGEE. This CDR3 is 15 amino acids long. The V segment lost 0 bases and the J segment 4 bases; nucleotides outside the gene matches: 3.

The table lists this clone with a few counts. V and J are TRBV19 and TRBJ2-2; 9 bases agree with TRBD2. Trimming at V came to 6 bases and at J to 0 bases, leaving 2 bases not matched to a gene. This CDR3 is 15 amino acids long. Germline V gene data show CDR1 as LNHDA and CDR2 as SQIVND (reference sequence). The CDR3 reads CASRASGANTGELFF. CDR3 nucleotide sequence: TGTGCCAGTAGAGCTAGCGGGGCGAACACCGGGGAGCTGTTTTTT.

The rearrangement links TRBV2 to TRBJ1-3; D is perhaps TRBD1 (5 bases). V lost 2 bases and J 2 bases, leaving 7 bases between the germline ends. The CDR3 sequence is 14 residues long. Germline V gives CDR1 SNHLY, CDR2 FYNNEI. The CDR3 spells CASSETGAGNTIYF. The CDR3, as DNA: TGTGCCAGCAGTGAAACGGGGGCTGGAAACACCATATATTTT.